The 8 T cell receptor beta chains below were found in one sample sequenced in a study of blood T cell repertoires in COVID-19. The repertoire was sequenced with immunoSEQ multiplex PCR; TCRdb's copy has only in-frame clones and lacks some. The table shows approximately 250,000 clones, with around 93% occurring only once. Sequenced material: PBMCs or T cells enriched from blood (not recorded which). The receptors shown here come from a man aged 40-55 years who had been exposed to COVID-19.

The chain links TRBV7-9 to TRBJ1-1, with unresolved D. The CDR3 runs 12 residues. Per germline, CDR1 SEHNR and CDR2 FQNEAQ (reference sequence). V was pared by 4 bases and J by 5 bases, with 8 bases between. The CDR3 sequence: CASSSSGTEAFF. The CDR3 bases are TGTGCCAGCAGCTCCTCGGGGACTGAAGCTTTCTTT. Filled out from reference TRBV7-9 and TRBJ1-1, the complete variable domain reads DTGVSQNPRHKITKRGQNVTFRCDPISEHNRLYWYRQTLGQGPEFLTYFQNEAQLEKSRLLSDRFSAERPKGSFSTLEIQRTEQGDSAMYLCASSSSGTEAFFGQGTRLTVV.

This rearrangement joins TRBV3-1 (or the pseudogene TRBV3-2) to TRBJ2-7; D gene unclear. Germline assignment: CDR1 LGHDT and CDR2 YNNKEL (reference sequence). With 2 bases removed from V and 0 bases from J, the gap between germline ends came to 8 bases. The CDR3 has 14 amino acids. CDR3 nucleotides: TGTGCCAGCAGCCAAACCTTTAGCTCCTACGAGCAGTACTTC. Its protein product is CASSQTFSSYEQYF.

V is TRBV28 and J is TRBJ2-1; 10 positions agree with TRBD2. In germline, CDR1 is MDHEN, CDR2 SYDVKM. V was clipped by 5 bases and J by 6 bases; unmatched bases: 4. The CDR3 is made up of 14 amino acids. CDR3 bases: TGTGCCAGCAGTCTAACTAGCGGGGTCAATGAGCAGTTCTTC. Protein product: CASSLTSGVNEQFF.

V gene TRBV29-1 combines with J gene TRBJ2-7, with 10 positions matching TRBD2. Trimming took 7 bases from V and 0 from J; bases not matched to a gene: 3. The CDR3 spans 13 residues. Germline CDR1 is SQVTM and CDR2 is ANQGSEA. The CDR3 sequence: CSAIAGGSYEQYF. CDR3 DNA: TGCAGCGCCATAGCGGGAGGCTCCTACGAGCAGTACTTC.

This chain joins TRBV7-2 and TRBJ1-4; maybe TRBD1 (5 bases). Germline loops: CDR1 SGHTA, CDR2 FQGNSA. CDR3 length equals 15 residues. Trimming stripped 4 bases from V and 7 bases from J, with 16 bases between. DNA for the CDR3: TGTGCCAGCAGCTCCCAGCAGGGAGGAGGTGAAAAACTGTTTTTT. Translation gives CASSSQQGGGEKLFF.

In its sample, this clone was seen a few times. The chain combines TRBV29-1 with TRBJ2-1, with 10 bases fitting TRBD2. Losses at the gene ends were 7 bases for V and 4 bases for J; bases not matched to a gene: 10. The CDR3 consists of 15 residues. The germline CDR1 and CDR2 sequences are SQVTM and ANQGSEA. CDR3 amino acids: CSGSLSGRGYNEQFF. Written as DNA, the CDR3 is TGCAGCGGGAGCCTAAGCGGGAGGGGATACAATGAGCAGTTCTTC.

The rearrangement joins TRBV7-3 to TRBJ2-7, with 9 nucleotides matching TRBD2. The CDR3 length is 16 residues. J was trimmed by 5 bases and V by 0 bases; bases with no gene match: 8. From germline, CDR1 is SGHTA and CDR2 FQGTGA. CDR3 sequence reads: CASSLTGSSGIDEQYF. The CDR3 nucleotides are TGTGCCAGCAGCTTAACGGGGTCTAGCGGGATCGACGAGCAGTACTTC.

The CDR3 DNA sequence: TGTGCCAGCAGCCCTGGAGGCATGAACACTGAAGCTTTCTTT. Encoded protein: CASSPGGMNTEAFF. The gene calls are TRBV7-3 and TRBJ1-1, with unresolved D. Per the germline V gene, CDR1 is SGHTA and CDR2 is FQGTGA. The ends were cut back, 5 bases at V and 0 bases at J, with 10 bases in the middle. The CDR3 spans 14 residues.